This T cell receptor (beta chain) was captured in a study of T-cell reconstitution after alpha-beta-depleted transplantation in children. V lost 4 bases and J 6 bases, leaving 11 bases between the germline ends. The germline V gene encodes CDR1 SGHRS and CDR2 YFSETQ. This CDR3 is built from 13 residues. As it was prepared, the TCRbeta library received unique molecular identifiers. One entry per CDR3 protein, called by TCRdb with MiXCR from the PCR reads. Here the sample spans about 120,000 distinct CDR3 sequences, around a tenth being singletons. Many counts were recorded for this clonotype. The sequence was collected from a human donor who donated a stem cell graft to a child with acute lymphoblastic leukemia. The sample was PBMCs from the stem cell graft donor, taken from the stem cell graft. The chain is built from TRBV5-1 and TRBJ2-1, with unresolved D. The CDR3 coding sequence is TGCGCCAGCAGCGCTGGCCCTCGCAATGAGCAGTTCTTC. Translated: CASSAGPRNEQFF.